These 14 T cell receptor beta chains were all obtained from the same sample, sequenced in a study of cytomegalovirus exposure and HLA in healthy donors (dated by TCRdb to the late 2010s). Library preparation employed the immunoSEQ multiplex PCR assay. A mixture of 60 forward primers for TCR Vbeta segments and 13 reverse primers for TCR Jbeta segments was used in the multiplex PCR. The table comes from immuneACCESS by way of TCRdb, which keeps in-frame sequences with V and J called. Part of the clones is missing from these tables; in studies checked, under half for an unresolved V gene and the rest for unknown reasons. The sample table contains approximately 100,000 clones; only one count was recorded for roughly 85% of them. The top ten hold over 7% of the sample. Sequencing was done on a sample of PBMCs. All receptors derive from a man aged 40-49 years in good health and CMV-seropositive.

CDR3 sequence reads: CASSAVSQTYEQYF. The CDR3, as DNA: TGTGCCAGCAGTGCCGTGTCCCAAACCTACGAGCAGTACTTC. The chain carries TRBV27 and TRBJ2-5; D is undetermined. The DNA end lines up better with TRBJ2-7; the J call may be wrong. The germline gives CDR1 MNHEY, CDR2 SMNVEV (reference sequence). The CDR3 covers 14 residues.

The chain combines TRBV7-6 with TRBJ2-1; 7 bases line up with TRBD2. Losses at the gene ends were 1 base for V and 12 bases for J; bases not matched to a gene: 3. There are 12 residues in the CDR3. Per germline, CDR1 SGHVS and CDR2 FNYEAQ. Here the CDR3 reads CASSLGAGAQFF. The CDR3 DNA reads TGTGCCAGCAGCTTAGGGGCGGGAGCGCAGTTCTTC.

The V gene is TRBV9, the J gene TRBJ2-3; 11 nucleotides agree with TRBD2. The CDR3 runs 16 residues. V was pared by 4 bases and J by 3 bases, with 7 bases of the junction left unmatched. CDR1 is SGDLS and CDR2 is YYNGEE in the germline V gene. The CDR3 nucleotides are TGTGCCAGCAGCCCCCATCCTAGCGGGAGGACAGATACGCAGTATTTT. Its translation is CASSPHPSGRTDTQYF.

This chain links TRBV19 with TRBJ1-5; D gene unclear. The germline V and J ends were trimmed by 3 bases and 4 bases, with 4 bases remaining between them. The CDR3 has 12 amino acids. The germline V gene encodes CDR1 LNHDA and CDR2 SQIVND (reference sequence). The CDR3 nucleotides are TGTGCCAGTAGTATGCGGAATCAGCCCCAGCATTTT. As protein: CASSMRNQPQHF.

This rearrangement joins TRBV6-1 to TRBJ2-7, with a tentative D call TRBD1 (6 bases). The CDR3 spans 13 residues. Per the germline V gene, CDR1 is MNHNS and CDR2 is SASEGT. V lost 4 bases and J lost 6, with 13 bases in between. CDR3 sequence: CASSASQGSEQYF. DNA of the CDR3: TGTGCCAGCAGTGCTTCACAGGGCAGCGAGCAGTACTTC.

This chain connects TRBV18 to TRBJ1-1; 7 nucleotides align to TRBD1. Per the germline V gene, CDR1 is KGHSH and CDR2 is LQKENI. This CDR3 is built from 16 residues. Trimming at V came to 4 bases and at J to 4 bases, leaving 12 bases not matched to a gene. This chain's CDR3 is CASSQTRQGPGTEAFF. CDR3 nucleotides: TGTGCCAGCTCACAAACTAGACAGGGCCCAGGCACTGAAGCTTTCTTT.

V is TRBV19 and J is TRBJ1-3; D is perhaps TRBD1 (6 bases). The CDR3 consists of 13 residues. Trimming left V 5 bases short and J 3 bases short, with 8 bases between. Looked up from germline, CDR1 is LNHDA and CDR2 is SQIVND (reference sequence). In nucleotides, the CDR3 is TGTGCCAGTAGTGTACAGGGTGGAAACACCATATATTTT. This translates into CASSVQGGNTIYF.

This sequence joins TRBV5-4 and TRBJ2-7; 14 bases map to TRBD2. Germline CDR1 reads SGHNT; CDR2 reads YYREEE (reference sequence). The CDR3 contains 14 residues. V shed 5 bases and J 6 bases; nucleotides not matched to a gene: 4. CDR3 DNA: TGTGCCAGCAGGTTAGGACTAGCGGGGGGCGAGCAGTACTTC. This translates into CASRLGLAGGEQYF.

This clone was recorded a few times. This chain links TRBV11-2 with TRBJ2-5; tentative D call: TRBD2 (5 bases). In germline, CDR1 is SGHAT, CDR2 FQNNGV. V lost 1 base and J 5 bases, leaving 8 bases between the germline ends. The CDR3 covers 13 residues. In DNA form, the CDR3 reads TGTGCCAGCAGCTTAGCCCCGGGGGAGACCCAGTACTTC. This translates into CASSLAPGETQYF. Combining the CDR3 with reference TRBV11-2 and TRBJ2-5 gives the whole variable domain EAGVAQSPRYKIIEKRQSVAFWCNPISGHATLYWYQQILGQGPKLLIQFQNNGVVDDSQLPKDRFSAERLKGVDSTLKIQPAKLEDSAVYLCASSLAPGETQYFGPGTRLLVL.

The V call is TRBV2, the J call TRBJ1-2, with D maybe TRBD1 (5 bases). The CDR3 is 16 amino acids. Germline CDR1 and CDR2: SNHLY and FYNNEI. V was clipped by 0 bases and J by 8 bases, with 19 bases between them. The CDR3 DNA reads TGTGCCAGCAGTGAAGCGCTAGTGCGCAGGGCAGGAGGCTACACCTTC. It encodes CASSEALVRRAGGYTF. Full variable domain (remainder filled in from reference TRBV2 and TRBJ1-2): EPEVTQTPSHQVTQMGQEVILRCVPISNHLYFYWYRQILGQKVEFLVSFYNNEISEKSEIFDDQFSVERPDGSNFTLKIRSTKLEDSAMYFCASSEALVRRAGGYTFGSGTRLTVV.

The chain combines TRBV6-1 with TRBJ2-2; maybe TRBD2 (6 bases). Germline CDR1 MNHNS, CDR2 SASEGT. The CDR3 loop spans 14 amino acids. V gave up 1 base and J gave up 5 bases, with 8 bases separating them. CDR3 protein: CASSEGRGTGELFF. The DNA for the CDR3 is TGTGCCAGCAGTGAAGGGAGGGGTACCGGGGAGCTGTTTTTT.

The rearrangement joins TRBV5-1 to TRBJ2-7; maybe TRBD1 (5 bases). This CDR3 contains 13 residues. Trimming took 0 bases from V and 2 from J, leaving 6 bases between them. The germline V gene encodes CDR1 SGHRS and CDR2 YFSETQ. CDR3 amino acids: CASSLEGTYEQYF. CDR3 nucleotide sequence: TGCGCCAGCAGCTTGGAGGGGACCTACGAGCAGTACTTC.

In its sample, this clone was seen a few times. The J gene is TRBJ2-3, the V gene TRBV6-1; D is possibly TRBD2 (6 bases). The length of the CDR3 is 14 residues. The germline gives CDR1 MNHNS, CDR2 SASEGT. Trimming cost V 9 bases and J 2 bases, with 15 bases left between them. The CDR3 here is CASAGKPDTDTQYF. DNA for the CDR3: TGTGCCAGTGCGGGGAAGCCCGACACAGATACGCAGTATTTT.

The chain is built from TRBV11-3 and TRBJ1-5, with 7 bases matching TRBD1. Trimming cost V 1 base and J 4 bases; bases outside gene matches: 4. The CDR3 spans 15 residues. Germline V gene lookup returns CDR1 SGHNT and CDR2 YENEEA. The CDR3 DNA reads TGTGCCAGCAGCTTAGTCGCAGGGGGGAATCAGCCCCAGCATTTT. It yields the protein CASSLVAGGNQPQHF.